The 18 T cell receptor beta chains below all came from one sample that was sequenced in a study of shared clonotypes between healthy human individuals. TCRdb keeps only in-frame clones here, not all; method: immunoSEQ multiplex PCR. Here the sample spans 2 million to 2.5 million clones, roughly 93% being singletons. Sequencing was done on a sample of naive CD4+ T cells from PBMCs. Subset indicated: CD45RA+ positively selected. The origin of the receptors is a man aged 18 to 35 in good health. Some clones in this sample may be carry-over from other donors' samples.

This clone has only a few counts. V usage is TRBV11-2 and J usage is TRBJ2-6, with D uncertain. Germline V gene lookup returns CDR1 SGHAT and CDR2 FQNNGV. This CDR3 comprises 15 residues. The V gene lost 3 bases and the J gene lost 0 bases, with 6 bases spanning the gap. The CDR3 here is CASSFIFSGANVLTF. The CDR3 DNA reads as TGTGCCAGCAGCTTCATCTTCTCTGGGGCCAACGTCCTGACTTTC.

The chain combines TRBV5-1 with TRBJ1-1; D remains ambiguous. Trimming took off 5 bases at V and 1 base at J, with 9 bases between the two ends. Per the germline V gene, CDR1 is SGHRS and CDR2 is YFSETQ. CDR3 length: 13 amino acids. The CDR3 nucleotides read TGCGCCAGCAGGGTAGAAGGGAACACTGAAGCTTTCTTT. It translates to CASRVEGNTEAFF.

The chain couples TRBV27 to TRBJ2-1, with D unresolved. Looked up from germline, CDR1 is MNHEY and CDR2 is SMNVEV (reference sequence). This CDR3 contains 14 residues. Trimming took off 8 bases at V and 8 bases at J, with 19 bases between the two ends. This chain's CDR3 is CASRTSWMGDEQFF. The CDR3 nucleotides are TGTGCCAGCCGAACTTCGTGGATGGGCGATGAGCAGTTCTTC.

For this clone: In the same sample, other DNA sequences code for this CDR3. The rearrangement uses TRBV9 and TRBJ1-3, with unresolved D. V shed 0 bases and J shed 0 bases, with 4 bases lying between them. The CDR3 runs to 14 residues. Germline V gene data show CDR1 as SGDLS and CDR2 as YYNGEE. The CDR3 spells CASSVASSGNTIYF. Written as DNA, the CDR3 is TGTGCCAGCAGCGTAGCCAGCTCTGGAAACACCATATATTTT.

The sample holds one count of this clone. The sample contains more than one DNA sequence encoding this CDR3. J is TRBJ2-1 and V is TRBV2; TRBD1 matches 12 bases. The ends lost 6 bases at V and 9 bases at J; junction bases unmatched: 3. Germline CDR1 reads SNHLY; CDR2 reads FYNNEI. The CDR3 is 13 amino acids. The CDR3 region is CASRGQGAGEQFF. The CDR3 region has the DNA TGTGCCAGCAGGGGACAGGGGGCCGGTGAGCAGTTCTTC.

The chain couples TRBV19 to TRBJ1-1, with a tentative D call TRBD1 (6 bases). Looked up from germline, CDR1 is LNHDA and CDR2 is SQIVND (reference sequence). Trimming took 9 bases from V and 4 from J, leaving 15 bases between them. CDR3 size: 13 residues. CDR3 sequence (DNA): TGTGCCAGCAGAAAGGGGGAAGGCACTGAAGCTTTCTTT. Protein product: CASRKGEGTEAFF. The whole variable domain, filled in from reference TRBV19 and TRBJ1-1, reads DGGITQSPKYLFRKEGQNVTLSCEQNLNHDAMYWYRQDPGQGLRLIYYSQIVNDFQKGDIAEGYSVSREKKESFPLTVTSAQKNPTAFYLCASRKGEGTEAFFGQGTRLTVV.

In its sample, this clone was seen once. The DNA of the CDR3 is TGTGCCAGCAGCATTGCAACAGGGGGTGGCCAAGAGACCCAGTACTTC. Translation gives CASSIATGGGQETQYF. This chain uses TRBV5-4 with TRBJ2-5; TRBD1 agrees at 8 bases. Trimming cost V 4 bases and J 1 base; bases outside gene matches: 9. Germline assignment: CDR1 SGHNT and CDR2 YYREEE (reference sequence). The CDR3 sequence is 16 residues long.

This chain links TRBV30 with TRBJ1-3; TRBD1 is a possible D gene (5 bases). This CDR3 region has 14 residues. Trimming took off 1 base at V and 9 bases at J, with 16 bases between the two ends. Germline CDR1 and CDR2: GTSNPN and SVGIG (reference sequence). The CDR3 DNA reads as TGTGCCTGGAGTGCATCTCTAGGGGAGAGCACCATATATTTT. This sequence encodes CAWSASLGESTIYF.

The gene calls are TRBV6-6 and TRBJ1-1, with 9 bases lining up with TRBD1. CDR1 and CDR2 from the germline V gene are MNHNY and SVGAGI (reference sequence). The CDR3 is 15 residues long. V dropped 4 bases and J dropped 5; count of bases not matched to a gene: 8. CDR3 residues: CASSFPGQGWTEAFF. CDR3 bases: TGTGCCAGCAGTTTCCCGGGACAGGGTTGGACTGAAGCTTTCTTT.

The rearrangement uses TRBV27 and TRBJ2-7, with a weak D call TRBD2 (5 bases). Looked up from germline, CDR1 is MNHEY and CDR2 is SMNVEV (reference sequence). The ends were cut back, 3 bases at V and 5 bases at J, with 14 bases in the middle. The CDR3 runs 14 residues. The CDR3 bases are TGTGCCAGCAGTTTCTCGAGGGCGCGGGACGAGCAGTACTTC. Its translation is CASSFSRARDEQYF.

The J gene is TRBJ2-7, the V gene TRBV6-1, with 8 bases matching TRBD1. Per germline, CDR1 MNHNS and CDR2 SASEGT. V dropped 3 bases and J dropped 6; count of bases not matched to a gene: 7. This CDR3 contains 14 residues. CDR3 amino acids: CASSENRGFGEQYF. The CDR3 DNA sequence: TGTGCCAGCAGTGAGAACAGGGGGTTCGGCGAGCAGTACTTC.

The rearrangement uses TRBV5-1 and TRBJ2-1; TRBD2 matches at 15 bases. The CDR3 consists of 19 residues. V lost 4 bases, J lost 0 bases, and 8 bases stayed unmatched. Germline assignment: CDR1 SGHRS and CDR2 YFSETQ. CDR3 in amino acids: CASSTGLAGGPSSYNEQFF. The CDR3 DNA reads TGCGCCAGCAGCACGGGACTAGCGGGAGGCCCGAGCTCCTACAATGAGCAGTTCTTC.

This CDR3 is CASSHEGQWETQYF. The CDR3 DNA reads TGTGCCAGCAGCCACGAGGGACAATGGGAGACCCAGTACTTC. The V and J genes are TRBV7-3 and TRBJ2-5; D may be TRBD1 (6 bases). CDR1 and CDR2 (germline): SGHTA, FQGTGA. The V and J ends lost 5 bases and 5 bases respectively, with 15 bases between them. The CDR3 spans 14 residues. Combining the CDR3 with reference TRBV7-3 and TRBJ2-5 gives the whole variable domain GAGVSQTPSNKVTEKGKYVELRCDPISGHTALYWYRQSLGQGPEFLIYFQGTGAADDSGLPNDRFFAVRPEGSVSTLKIQRTERGDSAVYLCASSHEGQWETQYFGPGTRLLVL.

The V gene is TRBV5-1, the J gene TRBJ2-4; D remains ambiguous. The V gene lost 0 bases and the J gene lost 3 bases, with 1 base spanning the gap. Germline CDR1 reads SGHRS; CDR2 reads YFSETQ. The CDR3 has 12 amino acids. This chain's CDR3 is CASSLDKNIQYF. CDR3 DNA: TGCGCCAGCAGCTTGGACAAAAACATTCAGTACTTC.

About this clone: Additional DNA sequences in this sample encode the identical CDR3. J is TRBJ1-1 and V is TRBV5-1, with 8 nucleotides matching TRBD1. In germline, CDR1 is SGHRS, CDR2 YFSETQ. CDR3 length equals 14 residues. Trimming removed 3 bases from V and 1 base from J; junction bases left unmatched: 2. The CDR3 here is CASSSDRGNTEAFF. The CDR3 DNA reads as TGCGCCAGCAGCTCTGACAGGGGGAACACTGAAGCTTTCTTT. Supplemented by reference TRBV5-1 and TRBJ1-1, the full variable domain reads KAGVTQTPRYLIKTRGQQVTLSCSPISGHRSVSWYQQTPGQGLQFLFEYFSETQRNKGNFPGRFSGRQFSNSRSEMNVSTLELGDSALYLCASSSDRGNTEAFFGQGTRLTVV.

This CDR3 reads CASSIRRSTGYTF. DNA for the CDR3: TGTGCCAGTAGTATACGGCGCAGTACTGGCTACACCTTC. The chain joins TRBV19 to TRBJ1-2, with D unclear. The germline V and J ends were trimmed by 2 bases and 7 bases, with 11 bases remaining between them. CDR3 size: 13 residues. From germline, CDR1 is LNHDA and CDR2 SQIVND (reference sequence).

This clone occurred a few times. The chain has TRBV6-1 and TRBJ1-2, with a tentative D call TRBD1 (6 bases). Looked up from germline, CDR1 is MNHNS and CDR2 is SASEGT. The CDR3 contains 15 residues. The V and J ends lost 5 bases and 4 bases respectively, with 17 bases between them. The CDR3: CASSNQQGSGYGYTF. The DNA of the CDR3 is TGTGCCAGCAGTAATCAACAGGGCTCTGGCTATGGCTACACCTTC.

With regard to this clone: The sample has other DNA sequences that encode this CDR3 too. The DNA of the CDR3 is TGCGCCAGCAGCTTGATAAGCGGCTCCTACAATGAGCAGTTCTTC. As protein: CASSLISGSYNEQFF. The chain is built from TRBV5-1 and TRBJ2-1, with D possibly matching TRBD2 (5 bases). V lost 1 base and J 0 bases, leaving 8 bases between the germline ends. Germline V gene data show CDR1 as SGHRS and CDR2 as YFSETQ. CDR3 length equals 15 residues.